Below are 21 T cell receptor beta chains sequenced from a single sample in a study of shared clonotypes between healthy human individuals (TCRdb year 2020). Preparation of the library involved the immunoSEQ multiplex PCR assay. Imported from immuneACCESS, the table was reduced by TCRdb to in-frame sequences with V and J called. These copies leave out some clones; in studies compared against another copy, an unresolved V gene accounts for under half, and the cause of the remainder is not known. Counted in this sample were about 640,000 clones; more than 70% of them appeared once. About 1.7% of the sample belongs to the ten largest clones. The specimen was memory CD4+ T cells sorted from blood. Taken with the paper, the label for cell subset or site translates to: CD45RA-negative fraction. The receptors were gathered from a woman aged 25 to 39 in good health.

As regards this clone: Additional DNA sequences in this sample encode the identical CDR3. V gene TRBV11-2 combines with J gene TRBJ2-3; D may be TRBD1 (6 bases). Between the trimmed V and J ends, which lost 5 bases and 0 bases, there was a span of 12 bases. Germline V gene lookup returns CDR1 SGHAT and CDR2 FQNNGV. This CDR3 contains 15 residues. The CDR3 region has the DNA TGTGCCAGCAGCAGCAACAGGGATAGCACAGATACGCAGTATTTT. Its protein product is CASSSNRDSTDTQYF.

This clone has ten or more counts. This chain links TRBV28 with TRBJ1-2, with a weak D call TRBD1 (6 bases). V shed 10 bases and J shed 4 bases, with 13 bases lying between them. The germline CDR1 and CDR2 sequences are MDHEN and SYDVKM. The CDR3 extends over 12 amino acids. This CDR3 reads CATGGAAYGYTF. DNA of the CDR3: TGTGCCACGGGGGGGGCCGCCTATGGCTACACCTTC.

This clone was counted between two and nine times. The chain couples TRBV11-2 to TRBJ2-5, with 8 bases identical to TRBD2. After removal of 4 bases from V and 4 bases from J, the junction contained 5 bases not matched to a gene. This CDR3 is built from 14 residues. Germline values: CDR1 SGHAT, CDR2 FQNNGV. CDR3 sequence reads: CASSYAGRGETQYF. The CDR3 coding sequence is TGTGCCAGCAGCTATGCCGGGAGGGGAGAGACCCAGTACTTC.

V is TRBV28 and J is TRBJ1-3; tentatively, D is TRBD1 (5 bases). CDR1 and CDR2 from the germline V gene are MDHEN and SYDVKM. V lost 2 bases and J lost 2, with 10 bases in between. The CDR3 covers 15 residues. This chain's CDR3 is CASSLIGTAGNTIYF. CDR3 sequence (DNA): TGTGCCAGCAGTTTAATAGGGACCGCTGGAAACACCATATATTTT.

The chain couples TRBV28 to TRBJ2-1; the match to TRBD2 covers 11 bases. CDR1 and CDR2 (germline): MDHEN, SYDVKM. V gave up 6 bases and J gave up 7 bases; unmatched junction bases: 11. The CDR3 is made up of 16 amino acids. The CDR3 coding sequence is TGTGCCAGCAGGTCATCACGACTAGCGGGAAATAATGAGCAGTTCTTC. Amino acid sequence: CASRSSRLAGNNEQFF.

In this sample, this clone turned up many times. The genes are TRBV11-2 and TRBJ2-7; weak D call: TRBD2 (6 bases). V was shortened by 5 bases and J by 2 bases, with 22 bases between the two germline ends. Germline V gene sequence: CDR1 SGHAT, CDR2 FQNNGV. CDR3 size: 17 residues. CDR3 region: CASSIRWGTGVPYEQYF. The CDR3 DNA is TGTGCCAGCAGCATAAGGTGGGGGACTGGGGTCCCCTACGAGCAGTACTTC.

Comment on this clone: One junction end disagrees with the germline gene, perhaps due to a read error. The chain's CDR3 is CSARDPTSESF. CDR3 sequence (DNA): TGCAGTGCTAGAGATCCCACTAGCGAGAGCTTC. This chain connects TRBV20-1 to TRBJ2-7; the match to TRBD2 covers 7 bases. Looked up from germline, CDR1 is DFQATT and CDR2 is SNEGSKA (reference sequence). This CDR3 is 11 amino acids long.

The rearrangement links TRBV5-1 to TRBJ2-7, with D tentatively TRBD2 (6 bases). Trimming took off 7 bases at V and 7 bases at J, with 21 bases between the two ends. Germline V gene data show CDR1 as SGHRS and CDR2 as YFSETQ. This CDR3 contains 14 residues. The CDR3 protein is CASGTGTGGLEQYF. The CDR3 DNA sequence: TGCGCCAGCGGAACGGGGACTGGAGGCTTGGAGCAGTACTTC.

This chain joins TRBV28 and TRBJ1-2; D is perhaps TRBD1 (5 bases). Germline V gene lookup returns CDR1 MDHEN and CDR2 SYDVKM. V gave up 3 bases and J gave up 8 bases, with 10 bases separating them. This CDR3 is built from 12 residues. CDR3 in DNA: TGTGCCAGCAGTTTGTCAGGGCACGGCTACACCTTC. Translated, it gives CASSLSGHGYTF.

The chain carries TRBV15 and TRBJ2-1; 8 bases match TRBD1. The CDR3 loop spans 18 amino acids. The junction had 20 bases not matched to a gene; V was cut back by 4 bases and J by 9 bases. Per the germline V gene, CDR1 is LNHNV and CDR2 is YYDKDF (reference sequence). The CDR3 protein is CATSTERAGGRGLREQFF. CDR3 coding DNA: TGTGCCACCAGCACGGAGAGAGCCGGGGGCAGGGGGCTGCGTGAGCAGTTCTTC.

The CDR3 region is CASSNDRGARRTGELFF. CDR3 nucleotide sequence: TGTGCCAGCAGTAACGACAGGGGGGCGAGAAGGACCGGGGAGCTGTTTTTT. This chain uses TRBV25-1 with TRBJ2-2; TRBD1 aligns across 9 bases. The germline V gene has CDR1 MGHDK and CDR2 SYGVNS. Trimming removed 5 bases from V and 5 bases from J; junction bases left unmatched: 12. The CDR3 totals 17 residues.

The gene calls are TRBV6-1 and TRBJ1-5; D gene uncertain. Trimming left V 0 bases short and J 10 bases short, with 13 bases between. CDR1 is MNHNS and CDR2 is SASEGT in the germline V gene. The CDR3 has 14 residues. CDR3 nucleotide sequence: TGTGCCAGCAGTGAAGCAAGGGTTCGAGGACCCCAGCATTTT. Its translation: CASSEARVRGPQHF.

This chain uses TRBV19 with TRBJ1-3; no firm D call. The CDR3 has 15 residues. V was clipped by 8 bases and J by 0 bases, with 14 bases between them. Germline loops: CDR1 LNHDA, CDR2 SQIVND (reference sequence). The CDR3 DNA sequence: TGTGCCAGTGCAATAGCACACCGCTCTGGAAACACCATATATTTT. This sequence encodes CASAIAHRSGNTIYF. The entire variable domain, with the rest obtained from reference TRBV19 and TRBJ1-3, is as follows: DGGITQSPKYLFRKEGQNVTLSCEQNLNHDAMYWYRQDPGQGLRLIYYSQIVNDFQKGDIAEGYSVSREKKESFPLTVTSAQKNPTAFYLCASAIAHRSGNTIYFGEGSWLTVV.

To note about this clone: One base away lies a much larger clone, so this may be a sequencing read error. At the DNA level, this CDR3 is encoded by other sequences in the same sample as well. V is TRBV7-9 and J is TRBJ1-3; D remains unclear. CDR1 is SEHNR and CDR2 is FQNEAQ in the germline V gene (reference sequence). V dropped 1 base and J dropped 7 bases, with 5 bases sitting between them. CDR3 length: 12 residues. CDR3 coding DNA: TGTGCCAGCAGCTTAGTTGGGAACACCATATATTTT. Translated: CASSLVGNTIYF.

Of note for this clone: Other DNA sequences within the sample encode an identical CDR3. The V and J genes are TRBV7-2 and TRBJ2-7; D uncertain. Germline V gene lookup returns CDR1 SGHTA and CDR2 FQGNSA. V shed 4 bases and J shed 2 bases, with 3 bases lying between them. The CDR3 is made up of 11 amino acids. The CDR3 protein is CASSSAYEQYF. The CDR3 DNA reads TGTGCCAGCAGCTCTGCCTACGAGCAGTACTTC.

The chain is built from TRBV11-2 and TRBJ2-1; the D gene is possibly TRBD1 (5 bases). Looked up from germline, CDR1 is SGHAT and CDR2 is FQNNGV. Trimming took 5 bases from V and 8 from J, leaving 13 bases between them. The CDR3 loop spans 13 amino acids. CDR3 residues: CASSHTQGDEQFF. CDR3 sequence (DNA): TGTGCCAGCAGCCACACGCAGGGTGATGAGCAGTTCTTC. Full variable domain (missing parts from reference TRBV11-2 and TRBJ2-1): EAGVAQSPRYKIIEKRQSVAFWCNPISGHATLYWYQQILGQGPKLLIQFQNNGVVDDSQLPKDRFSAERLKGVDSTLKIQPAKLEDSAVYLCASSHTQGDEQFFGPGTRLTVL.

This clone was seen more than once but under ten times. The genes are TRBV5-1 and TRBJ2-7; TRBD1 might be the D (5 bases). Per the germline V gene, CDR1 is SGHRS and CDR2 is YFSETQ. Trimming pared 7 bases from V and 3 bases from J, leaving 8 bases between. The CDR3 loop spans 11 amino acids. The CDR3 here is CASADNYEQYF. The CDR3 DNA reads as TGCGCCAGCGCGGACAACTACGAGCAGTACTTC.

The chain carries TRBV15 and TRBJ2-1, with D perhaps matching TRBD1 (5 bases). Trimming took off 5 bases at V and 4 bases at J, with 6 bases between the two ends. Per the germline V gene, CDR1 is LNHNV and CDR2 is YYDKDF (reference sequence). This CDR3 spans 12 amino acids. Written as DNA, the CDR3 is TGTGCCACCAGCCCAGGGTACAATGAGCAGTTCTTC. Protein sequence: CATSPGYNEQFF.

The rearrangement links TRBV5-5 to TRBJ2-1; 9 nucleotides match TRBD2. The CDR3 loop spans 17 amino acids. Germline-derived CDR1 and CDR2 are SGHKS and YYEKEE (reference sequence). V was pared by 5 bases and J by 4 bases, with 13 bases of the junction left unmatched. The CDR3 DNA sequence: TGTGCCAGCAGTAAAGAAGGAACGGGACTAGCTTACAATGAGCAGTTCTTC. Translation gives CASSKEGTGLAYNEQFF.

This sequence joins TRBV27 and TRBJ1-2; D is uncertain. Between the trimmed V and J ends, which lost 5 bases and 2 bases, there was a span of 12 bases. This CDR3 is 14 amino acids long. Germline-derived CDR1 and CDR2 are MNHEY and SMNVEV (reference sequence). The CDR3 nucleotides read TGTGCCAGCAGTCAGGCGGCGAGGAACTATGGCTACACCTTC. It translates to CASSQAARNYGYTF.

The chain links TRBV10-3 to TRBJ2-7; 11 bases agree with TRBD2. Trimming cost V 2 bases and J 1 base; bases outside gene matches: 1. This CDR3 spans 15 amino acids. The germline gives CDR1 ENHRY, CDR2 SYGVKD. The CDR3 DNA follows: TGTGCCATCAGTGAGGGGACTAGCGGATCCTACGAGCAGTACTTC. Its translation: CAISEGTSGSYEQYF.